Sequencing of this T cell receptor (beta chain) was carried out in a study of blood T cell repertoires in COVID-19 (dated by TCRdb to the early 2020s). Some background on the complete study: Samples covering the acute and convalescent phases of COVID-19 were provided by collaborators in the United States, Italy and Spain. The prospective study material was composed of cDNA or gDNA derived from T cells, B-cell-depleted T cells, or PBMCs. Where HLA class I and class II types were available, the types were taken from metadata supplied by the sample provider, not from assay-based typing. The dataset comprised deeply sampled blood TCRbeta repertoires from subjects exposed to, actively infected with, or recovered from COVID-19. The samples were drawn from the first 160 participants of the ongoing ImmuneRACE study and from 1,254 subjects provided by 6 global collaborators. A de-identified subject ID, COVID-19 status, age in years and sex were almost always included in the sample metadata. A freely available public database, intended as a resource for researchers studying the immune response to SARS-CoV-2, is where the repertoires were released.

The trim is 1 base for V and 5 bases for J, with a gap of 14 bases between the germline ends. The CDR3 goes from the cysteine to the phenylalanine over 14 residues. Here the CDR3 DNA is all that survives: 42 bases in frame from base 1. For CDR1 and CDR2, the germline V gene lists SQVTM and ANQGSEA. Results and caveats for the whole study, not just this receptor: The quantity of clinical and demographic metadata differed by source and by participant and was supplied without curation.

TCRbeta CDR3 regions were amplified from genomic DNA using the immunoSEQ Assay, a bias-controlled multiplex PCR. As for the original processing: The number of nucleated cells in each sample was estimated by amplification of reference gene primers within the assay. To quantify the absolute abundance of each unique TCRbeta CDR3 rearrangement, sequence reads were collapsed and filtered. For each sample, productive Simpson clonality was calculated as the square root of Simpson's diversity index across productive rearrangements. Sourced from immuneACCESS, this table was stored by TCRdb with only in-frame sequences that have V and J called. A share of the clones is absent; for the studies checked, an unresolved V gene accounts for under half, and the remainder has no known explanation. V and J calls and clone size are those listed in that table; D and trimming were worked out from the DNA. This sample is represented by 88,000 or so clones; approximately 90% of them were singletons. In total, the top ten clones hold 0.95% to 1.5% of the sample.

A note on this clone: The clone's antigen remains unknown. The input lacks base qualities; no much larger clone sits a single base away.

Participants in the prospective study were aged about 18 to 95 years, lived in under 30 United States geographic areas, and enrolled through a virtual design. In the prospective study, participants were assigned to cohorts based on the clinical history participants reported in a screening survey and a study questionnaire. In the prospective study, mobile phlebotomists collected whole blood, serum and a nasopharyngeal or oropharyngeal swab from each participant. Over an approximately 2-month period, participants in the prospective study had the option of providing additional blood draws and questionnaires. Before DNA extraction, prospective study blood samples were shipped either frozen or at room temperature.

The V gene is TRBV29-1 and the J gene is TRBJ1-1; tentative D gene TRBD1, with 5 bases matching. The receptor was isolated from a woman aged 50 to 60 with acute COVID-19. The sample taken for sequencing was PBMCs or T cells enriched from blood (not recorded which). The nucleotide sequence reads TGCAGCGTTGAAGGGGTGGCGAAGGGGACTGAAGCTTTCTTT. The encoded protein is CSVEGVAKGTEAFF. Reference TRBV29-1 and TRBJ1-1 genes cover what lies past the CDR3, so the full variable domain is SAVISQKPSRDICQRGTSLTIQCQVDSQVTMMFWYRQQPGQSLTLIATANQGSEATYESGFVIDKFPISRPNLTFSTLTVSNMSPEDSSIYLCSVEGVAKGTEAFFGQGTRLTVV.